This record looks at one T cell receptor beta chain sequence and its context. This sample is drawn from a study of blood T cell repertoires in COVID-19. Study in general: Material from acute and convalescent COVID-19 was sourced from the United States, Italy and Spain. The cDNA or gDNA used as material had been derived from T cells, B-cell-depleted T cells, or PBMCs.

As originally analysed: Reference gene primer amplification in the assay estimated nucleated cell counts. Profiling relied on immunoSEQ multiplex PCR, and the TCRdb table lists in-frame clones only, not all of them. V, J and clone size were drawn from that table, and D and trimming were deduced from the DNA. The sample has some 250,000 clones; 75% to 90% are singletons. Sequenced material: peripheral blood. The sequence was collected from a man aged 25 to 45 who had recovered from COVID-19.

The CDR3 nucleotides read TGCAGCGTCCCTAGACTCCTGGGGCACTTTGGCACTGAAGCTTTCTTT. Protein: CSVPRLLGHFGTEAFF. This chain connects TRBV29-1 to TRBJ1-1, with D tentatively TRBD1 (5 bases). CDR3 length: 16 amino acids. The V and J ends lost 6 bases and 4 bases respectively, with 24 bases between them. Germline V CDR1 and CDR2: SQVTM, ANQGSEA.